The 19 T cell receptor beta chains below all came from one sample that was sequenced in a study of metastatic and nonmetastatic thyroid tumors. TCRdb re-called the PCR reads through MiXCR. The repertoire holds about 13,000 clones, with about 33% as singletons. Each patient went into thyroid surgery without having received any treatment. Material for sequencing was tumor tissue. The receptor set was obtained from a male donor with papillary thyroid cancer or a benign thyroid nodule (not recorded which). Some clones in this sample may be carry-over from other donors' samples.

The chain combines TRBV30 with TRBJ2-6; D remains ambiguous. This CDR3 comprises 12 residues. Germline V CDR1 and CDR2: GTSNPN, SVGIG (reference sequence). V was pared by 4 bases and J by 7 bases, with 8 bases between. The CDR3 loop reads CAWTSGANVLTF. CDR3 sequence (DNA): TGTGCCTGGACGAGTGGTGCCAACGTCCTGACTTTC.

The gene calls are TRBV6-1 and TRBJ1-5, with no clear D. Trimming removed 8 bases at V and 0 bases at J, with 11 bases between. The CDR3 consists of 14 residues. Germline V gives CDR1 MNHNS, CDR2 SASEGT. The CDR3 here is CASSILDSNQPQHF. Here the CDR3 DNA reads TGTGCCAGCTCTATACTAGATAGCAATCAGCCCCAGCATTTT.

This chain joins TRBV20-1 and TRBJ1-1, with D uncertain. The germline CDR1 and CDR2 sequences are DFQATT and SNEGSKA (reference sequence). The CDR3 covers 13 residues. V dropped 3 bases and J dropped 5 bases, with 13 bases sitting between them. For the CDR3, the DNA is TGCAGTGCTAGGGACCAAATAGGGACTGAAGCTTTCTTT. This gives the protein CSARDQIGTEAFF.

The rearrangement links TRBV9 to TRBJ2-3, with D hard to call. Between the trimmed V and J ends, which lost 3 bases and 7 bases, there was a span of 12 bases. CDR1 is SGDLS, CDR2 YYNGEE, per germline. This CDR3 is 13 amino acids long. Here the CDR3 DNA reads TGTGCCAGCAGCGCCAGATACGGTCATACGCAGTATTTT. This sequence encodes CASSARYGHTQYF.

The chain recombines TRBV6-1 with TRBJ1-2, with 10 bases identical to TRBD1. Germline CDR1 and CDR2: MNHNS and SASEGT. This CDR3 is built from 15 residues. V trimming: 5 bases; J trimming: 7 bases; junction bases outside the gene matches: 10. The CDR3 region is CASSPLTGGDGGYTF. In DNA form, the CDR3 reads TGTGCCAGCAGTCCCCTGACAGGGGGCGACGGTGGCTACACCTTC.

In its sample, this clone ranks as medium-sized. The rearrangement links TRBV18 to TRBJ1-2; possibly TRBD1 for D (6 bases). V was clipped by 0 bases and J by 4 bases, with 12 bases between them. The CDR3 length is 15 residues. Looked up from germline, CDR1 is KGHSH and CDR2 is LQKENI. The CDR3 loop reads CASSPPGGRGYGYTF. In DNA form, the CDR3 reads TGTGCCAGCTCACCACCGGGGGGGCGCGGCTATGGCTACACCTTC.

Here the CDR3 DNA reads TGTGCCAGCAGCCAAGGAAGAGTCTACGAGCAGTACTTC. Amino acids: CASSQGRVYEQYF. This sequence joins TRBV3-1 and TRBJ2-7; D is unclear. Per the germline V gene, CDR1 is LGHDT and CDR2 is YNNKEL (reference sequence). This CDR3 has 13 amino acids. V dropped 1 base and J dropped 3 bases, with 7 bases sitting between them.

This clone was detected only a few times. The chain links TRBV10-2 to TRBJ1-1; D call uncertain. The CDR3 length is 11 residues. The germline V gene has CDR1 WSHSY and CDR2 SAAADI. Between the trimmed V and J ends, which lost 6 bases and 1 base, there was a span of 3 bases. CDR3 region: CASRENTEAFF. The CDR3 DNA reads as TGCGCCAGCAGGGAGAACACTGAAGCTTTCTTT.

By proportion, this clone is medium-sized. The chain carries TRBV7-2 and TRBJ1-2; D remains ambiguous. Trimming pared 1 base from V and 5 bases from J, leaving 8 bases between. The germline V gene encodes CDR1 SGHTA and CDR2 FQGNSA. This CDR3 is built from 13 residues. The CDR3 protein is CASSLDTSYGYTF. As DNA, the CDR3 is TGTGCCAGCAGCTTAGACACGTCATATGGCTACACCTTC.

This clone has just a few counts. One end of the junction is discordant with germline, which a read error may explain. The rearrangement joins TRBV6-1 to TRBJ2-2; 7 bases are a match to TRBD1. In germline, CDR1 is MNHNS, CDR2 SASEGT. This CDR3 spans 14 amino acids. In DNA form, the CDR3 reads TGTGCCAGCAGACAGGGGTCGGGTACCGGGGAGCTGCTTTTT. Amino acid sequence: CASRQGSGTGELLF.

V and J are TRBV6-4 and TRBJ2-7; D is ambiguous. This CDR3 contains 13 residues. Germline V gives CDR1 MRHNA, CDR2 SNTAGT. V lost 3 bases and J lost 3, with 9 bases in between. The CDR3, as DNA: TGTGCCAGCAGTGAAGAGCCGGGCTACGAGCAGTACTTC. This gives the protein CASSEEPGYEQYF.

V usage is TRBV2 and J usage is TRBJ1-5, with D uncertain. CDR1 and CDR2 (germline): SNHLY, FYNNEI. The CDR3 contains 15 residues. V shed 7 bases and J shed 3 bases, with 16 bases lying between them. CDR3 in amino acids: CASKGDYTTNQPQHF. The CDR3 DNA follows: TGTGCCAGCAAGGGTGATTACACTACCAATCAGCCCCAGCATTTT.

The chain joins TRBV20-1 to TRBJ1-5; D gene unclear. In germline, CDR1 is DFQATT, CDR2 SNEGSKA (reference sequence). V dropped 0 bases and J dropped 7 bases, with 16 bases sitting between them. The CDR3 has 15 amino acids. For the CDR3, the DNA is TGCAGTGCTAGAGAGGTCGGCAGTCGAAGACAGCCCCAGCATTTT. It yields the protein CSAREVGSRRQPQHF.

Ten or more counts support this clone. A much larger clone lies a single base off, so this may be a read error. The rearrangement links TRBV20-1 to TRBJ2-7, with D maybe TRBD1 (5 bases). The assigned J gene may be wrong: the sequence end matches TRBJ2-1 better. Germline CDR1 is DFQATT and CDR2 is SNEGSKA (reference sequence). CDR3 length equals 14 residues. The CDR3 is CSAARQPISYEQFF. CDR3 DNA: TGCAGTGCTGCCCGACAGCCCATTTCCTACGAGCAGTTCTTC.

This clone was seen a few times. The J gene is TRBJ2-5, the V gene TRBV24-1; weak D call: TRBD2 (6 bases). Germline assignment: CDR1 KGHDR and CDR2 SFDVKD. V dropped 9 bases and J dropped 0 bases, with 7 bases sitting between them. The CDR3 totals 12 residues. The CDR3: CATGGDQETQYF. The CDR3 coding sequence is TGTGCCACCGGAGGGGACCAAGAGACCCAGTACTTC.

This clone turned up a few times. This chain uses TRBV25-1 with TRBJ1-1; 7 bases align to TRBD1. The germline CDR1 and CDR2 sequences are MGHDK and SYGVNS. This CDR3 is 14 amino acids long. J lost 3 bases, V lost 6 bases, and 7 bases had no gene match. The CDR3 region is CASRQTGTHTEAFF. The CDR3 DNA reads TGTGCCAGCAGACAGACAGGGACGCACACTGAAGCTTTCTTT.

The chain is built from TRBV11-2 and TRBJ1-3, with 7 bases fitting TRBD1. CDR3 length equals 15 residues. After removal of 3 bases from V and 0 bases from J, the junction contained 2 bases not matched to a gene. Germline V gene data show CDR1 as SGHAT and CDR2 as FQNNGV. The CDR3 loop reads CASSLGQPSGNTIYF. The CDR3 nucleotides are TGTGCCAGCAGCTTGGGACAGCCCTCTGGAAACACCATATATTTT.

The rearrangement joins TRBV30 to TRBJ1-1; TRBD1 matches at 8 bases. The CDR3 is made up of 11 amino acids. The ends lost 1 base at V and 8 bases at J; junction bases unmatched: 0. Looked up from germline, CDR1 is GTSNPN and CDR2 is SVGIG (reference sequence). DNA of the CDR3: TGTGCCTGGAGTGGACAGGGGGAAGCTTTCTTT. This translates into CAWSGQGEAFF.

The gene calls are TRBV5-1 and TRBJ2-7; TRBD2 aligns across 11 bases. Unmatched junction bases numbered 15, after V lost 4 bases and J lost 0 bases. This CDR3 is built from 19 residues. From germline, CDR1 is SGHRS and CDR2 YFSETQ. CDR3 DNA: TGCGCCAGCAGCCGCCAGACTAGCGGGAAGGGTGCCGTCTCCTACGAGCAGTACTTC. Translated: CASSRQTSGKGAVSYEQYF.